The 17 T cell receptor beta chains in this list originate from one sample, sequenced in a study of glioma-infiltrating T cells. Amplification of TCR alpha and beta CDR3 regions from RNA used iRepertoire nested multiplex PCR. TCRdb called the multiplex PCR reads again in MiXCR, with one record for every CDR3 protein. The sample contains 100,000 to 150,000 distinct CDR3 sequences, around 23% of which appear only once. Source material: glioma tissue, nonneoplastic brain tissue, or PBMCs (not recorded which). The origin of the receptors is a human donor with low-grade glioma or glioblastoma, undergoing nonglioma brain surgery, or in good health (not recorded which).

The V gene is TRBV15, the J gene TRBJ2-2; 9 bases line up with TRBD1. CDR1 and CDR2 from the germline V gene are LNHNV and YYDKDF (reference sequence). The ends lost 5 bases at V and 5 bases at J; junction bases unmatched: 12. The CDR3 sequence is 17 residues long. The CDR3 coding sequence is TGTGCCACCAGCCCCTCTCCGGGACAGGGTCTTACCGGGGAGCTGTTTTTT. Translation: CATSPSPGQGLTGELFF.

This clonotype was counted only a few times. The chain has TRBV14 and TRBJ2-7, with TRBD2 matching over 8 bases. The CDR3 has 16 residues. Germline V gene lookup returns CDR1 SGHDN and CDR2 FVKESK. The junction had 7 bases not matched to a gene; V was cut back by 3 bases and J by 0 bases. CDR3 sequence (DNA): TGTGCCAGCAGCCACTATAGCGGGGTAAGCTCCTACGAGCAGTACGTC. Translating it yields CASSHYSGVSSYEQYV.

J is TRBJ1-6 and V is TRBV7-6, with a possible D match to TRBD1 (5 bases). The ends were cut back, 5 bases at V and 6 bases at J, with 11 bases in the middle. CDR1 and CDR2 from the germline V gene are SGHVS and FNYEAQ. This CDR3 spans 14 amino acids. Here the CDR3 reads CASSESGGNSPLHF. The CDR3 DNA reads TGTGCCAGCAGCGAGAGTGGGGGTAATTCACCCCTCCACTTT.

This clonotype was recorded once. The rearrangement joins TRBV3-1 to TRBJ1-1; possibly TRBD1 for D (6 bases). The V gene's germline CDR1 is LGHDT and CDR2 YNNKEL (reference sequence). V was cut by 5 bases and J by 13 bases, with 20 bases left in between. The CDR3 totals 13 residues. The CDR3 nucleotides read TGTGCCAGCAGCTGGGGGAGGGACACTGAGGATTTCTTT. Protein sequence: CASSWGRDTEDFF.

Details on this clonotype: A clone one base away is much larger, so this may be a read error. The V and J genes are TRBV20-1 and TRBJ1-3; no clear D. The CDR3 runs to 13 residues. Germline CDR1 and CDR2: DFQATT and SNEGSKA (reference sequence). The CDR3 spells CSASSRSGNTMYF. Here the CDR3 DNA reads TGCAGTGCTTCATCCCGCTCTGGAAACACCATGTATTTT.

The DNA for the CDR3 is TGCAGCGTTCCATTAGCGGGATCTACCACAGATACGCAGTATTTT. Amino acid sequence: CSVPLAGSTTDTQYF. V and J are TRBV29-1 and TRBJ2-3, with 8 bases lining up with TRBD2. This CDR3 spans 15 amino acids. Germline V lookup: CDR1 SQVTM, CDR2 ANQGSEA. The V gene end was trimmed by 5 bases and the J gene end by 2 bases; junction bases not matched to a gene: 9.

This clonotype occurred many times. V usage is TRBV6-1 and J usage is TRBJ1-1; tentatively, D is TRBD1 (6 bases). The CDR3 has 13 amino acids. The germline V gene encodes CDR1 MNHNS and CDR2 SASEGT. V gave up 5 bases and J gave up 1 base, with 8 bases separating them. In DNA, the CDR3 is TGTGCCAGCAGTTGGACAGCGAACACTGAAGCTTTCTTT. Translation: CASSWTANTEAFF.

This clonotype was counted a single time. The junction shows a germline mismatch at one end, possibly a read error. The rearrangement uses TRBV19 and TRBJ2-3; TRBD2 matches 8 bases. The CDR3 totals 14 residues. Germline-derived CDR1 and CDR2 are LNHDA and SQIVND (reference sequence). This chain's CDR3 is CASNIAAGVDTQYF. CDR3 nucleotide sequence: TGTGCCAGTAATATAGCAGCGGGGGTAGATACGCAGTATTTT.

This clonotype showed up just a few times. This rearrangement joins TRBV24-1 to TRBJ1-1; D gene unclear. The CDR3 runs 13 residues. Deletions cut 7 bases from V and 1 base from J, with 9 bases between. The germline V gene has CDR1 KGHDR and CDR2 SFDVKD. CDR3 residues: CATSHRQNTEAFF. The CDR3 DNA reads as TGTGCCACCAGCCACAGACAGAACACTGAAGCTTTCTTT.

This clonotype was found a few times. The CDR3 region has the DNA TGTGCCAGCAGAAGGGACAGAGTCAGCTCCTACAATGAGCAGTTCTTC. Residues: CASRRDRVSSYNEQFF. The V gene is TRBV6-1, the J gene TRBJ2-1; 7 bases are shared with TRBD1. The germline V gene encodes CDR1 MNHNS and CDR2 SASEGT. J gave up 0 bases and V 6 bases, and 8 bases lay outside the gene matches. CDR3 length: 16 residues.

This clonotype was seen a handful of times. This chain connects TRBV19 to TRBJ1-5, with a weak D call TRBD1 (6 bases). Trimming pared 6 bases from V and 5 bases from J, leaving 29 bases between. CDR1 and CDR2 from the germline V gene are LNHDA and SQIVND (reference sequence). The CDR3 is 19 amino acids. For the CDR3, the DNA is TGTGCCAGTAGGCTGGCCCTACTCAAAGGGGGGAAGAGCGATCAGCCCCAGCATTTT. Protein product: CASRLALLKGGKSDQPQHF.

In this sample, this clonotype turned up many times. This chain uses TRBV6-1 with TRBJ2-3; 11 bases are shared with TRBD2. Germline V gene data show CDR1 as MNHNS and CDR2 as SASEGT. This CDR3 region has 15 residues. V was pared by 3 bases and J by 4 bases, with 3 bases of the junction left unmatched. The CDR3 protein is CASSESSGGPDTQYF. The DNA of the CDR3 is TGTGCCAGCAGTGAGTCTAGCGGGGGGCCAGATACGCAGTATTTT.

This clonotype was observed a few times. The chain couples TRBV29-1 to TRBJ2-1; D is ambiguous. The germline V gene has CDR1 SQVTM and CDR2 ANQGSEA. The CDR3 is 11 amino acids. The CDR3 coding sequence is TGCACCATGAAGGTCTACAATGAGCAGTTCTTC. Protein sequence: CTMKVYNEQFF.

Of note for this clonotype: A much larger clone is a single base away; this may be a read error. The chain couples TRBV20-1 to TRBJ2-2; D remains unclear. CDR1 is DFQATT, CDR2 SNEGSKA, per germline (reference sequence). The CDR3 loop spans 12 amino acids. CDR3 nucleotides: TGCAGTGCCTCTGGGAACACCTGGGAGCTGTTTTTT. Amino acids: CSASGNTWELFF.

This chain links TRBV28 with TRBJ2-5; a weak D match, TRBD1 (6 bases). The V gene's germline CDR1 is MDHEN and CDR2 SYDVKM. V dropped 8 bases and J dropped 5 bases, with 18 bases sitting between them. The CDR3 spans 14 residues. CDR3 in amino acids: CASREQGGKETQYF. CDR3 in DNA: TGTGCCAGCCGAGAACAGGGTGGAAAGGAGACCCAGTACTTC.

In this sample, this clonotype turned up a few times. The chain carries TRBV4-1 and TRBJ2-7; 7 bases line up with TRBD1. The CDR3 sequence is 15 residues long. CDR1 and CDR2 from the germline V gene are MGHRA and YSYEKL. Trimming took 3 bases from V and 4 from J; bases not matched to a gene: 9. The DNA for the CDR3 is TGCGCCAGCAGCCAGGTCCCGGGACAGCAATACGAGCAGTACGTC. It specifies CASSQVPGQQYEQYV.

The table lists this clonotype with a few counts. The DNA of the CDR3 is TGTGCCAGCAGTTTCCGGGACAGGGGAATGCAGTATTTT. It translates to CASSFRDRGMQYF. V and J are TRBV27 and TRBJ2-3, with 10 bases identical to TRBD1. Germline trimming cut 3 bases from V and 11 bases from J; bases unmatched to any gene: 5. Germline CDR1 MNHEY, CDR2 SMNVEV (reference sequence). This CDR3 has 13 residues.